Listed here are 10 T cell receptor beta chains from one sample, sequenced in a study of OX40 agonist ivuxolimab in advanced cancers. The library was made by the immunoSEQ multiplex PCR assay. In TCRdb, the immuneACCESS table is reduced to in-frame sequences with V and J assigned. These tables do not hold every clone; where another copy was compared, an unresolved V gene accounts for under half, and the others remain unexplained. The sample contains fewer than 60,000 clones, 80% to 90% of them found a single time. Under 0.8% of the sample is taken by the ten largest. Sequences were derived from CD4+ or CD8+ T cells sorted from blood, sampled in a trial of the OX40 agonist ivuxolimab. The receptors originated from an adult with an advanced solid tumor such as melanoma, head and neck, liver or kidney cancer.

J is TRBJ1-6 and V is TRBV23-1; D remains ambiguous. TRBV23-1 is an open reading frame, and its role is uncertain. V lost 3 bases to trimming and J lost 8 bases, with 14 bases between them. The CDR3 has 15 amino acids. The CDR3 coding sequence is TGCGCCAGCAGTCATCGATTAGGTTGGTATTCACCCCTCCACTTT. Protein: CASSHRLGWYSPLHF.

This clone was seen more than once but under ten times. The chain couples TRBV30 to TRBJ2-7; the D gene is possibly TRBD2 (6 bases). Germline V gives CDR1 GTSNPN, CDR2 SVGIG (reference sequence). The CDR3 is 13 residues long. The ends were cut back, 0 bases at V and 9 bases at J, with 15 bases in the middle. CDR3 sequence (DNA): TGTGCCTGGAGTGTACTCTCGGGGGATCGGCAGTACTTC. It translates to CAWSVLSGDRQYF.

The chain employs TRBV6-1 and TRBJ1-5; possibly TRBD1 for D (5 bases). The ends were cut back, 6 bases at V and 4 bases at J, with 13 bases in the middle. Germline V gene sequence: CDR1 MNHNS, CDR2 SASEGT. The CDR3 consists of 14 residues. The CDR3 DNA is TGTGCCAGCAGCCCCAAGGGGCATAATCAGCCCCAGCATTTT. This encodes CASSPKGHNQPQHF.

This chain joins TRBV28 and TRBJ2-2, with D tentatively TRBD2 (7 bases). Per the germline V gene, CDR1 is MDHEN and CDR2 is SYDVKM. The CDR3 runs 15 residues. Trimming shortened V by 9 bases and J by 8 bases, and 22 bases separated the two germline ends. The DNA of the CDR3 is TGTGCCAGTCAGTCCGGGACACCGGGAGGAGGGGAGCTGTTTTTT. Residues: CASQSGTPGGGELFF.

This clone was seen a handful of times. The chain joins TRBV9 to TRBJ2-3, with TRBD2 matching 8 bases. Germline-derived CDR1 and CDR2 are SGDLS and YYNGEE. This CDR3 region has 14 residues. The V and J ends lost 5 bases and 0 bases, in that order; junction bases with no gene match: 2. The CDR3 DNA reads TGTGCCAGCAGACGGGAGGGGAGCACAGATACGCAGTATTTT. Encoded protein: CASRREGSTDTQYF.

J is TRBJ2-3 and V is TRBV28; 10 bases are shared with TRBD2. This CDR3 spans 20 amino acids. After removal of 6 bases from V and 3 bases from J, the junction contained 21 bases not matched to a gene. The germline CDR1 and CDR2 sequences are MDHEN and SYDVKM. The CDR3 region is CASRPAGLAGVLLGTDTQYF. CDR3 nucleotide sequence: TGTGCCAGCAGACCCGCCGGTCTAGCGGGAGTACTTTTGGGTACAGATACGCAGTATTTT.

The CDR3 DNA is TGTGCCAGCAGCTTACCTGGGACGCACCCGAGGACTAACTATGGCTACACCTTC. Amino acid sequence: CASSLPGTHPRTNYGYTF. The J gene is TRBJ1-2, the V gene TRBV7-2; a possible D gene is TRBD1 (5 bases). The V end lost 2 bases, the J end lost 0 bases, and 19 bases lay between the germline ends. Germline V lookup: CDR1 SGHTA, CDR2 FQGNSA. The CDR3 sequence is 18 residues long.

This clone was seen only a few times. V usage is TRBV7-3 and J usage is TRBJ2-1; the D gene is possibly TRBD2 (6 bases). Germline V gene data show CDR1 as SGHTA and CDR2 as FQGTGA. The CDR3 covers 13 residues. Trimming shortened V by 6 bases and J by 5 bases, and 11 bases separated the two germline ends. CDR3: CASRWGLNNEQFF. CDR3 bases: TGTGCCAGCAGGTGGGGACTCAACAATGAGCAGTTCTTC.

The genes are TRBV7-8 and TRBJ2-7, with TRBD1 identical over 7 bases. The germline gives CDR1 SGHVS, CDR2 FQNEAQ. J was trimmed by 2 bases and V by 5 bases; bases with no gene match: 9. This CDR3 contains 15 residues. The CDR3 loop reads CASSRTGQTTYEQYF. CDR3 coding DNA: TGTGCCAGCAGCCGTACGGGACAGACTACCTACGAGCAGTACTTC. Drawing the rest from reference TRBV7-8 and TRBJ2-7, the complete variable domain is GAGVSQSPRYKVAKRGQDVALRCDPISGHVSLFWYQQALGQGPEFLTYFQNEAQLDKSGLPSDRFFAERPEGSVSTLKIQRTQQEDSAVYLCASSRTGQTTYEQYFGPGTRLTVT.

The J gene is TRBJ2-1, the V gene TRBV7-2; tentatively, D is TRBD2 (6 bases). Germline CDR1 reads SGHTA; CDR2 reads FQGNSA. This CDR3 has 12 amino acids. Trimming stripped 8 bases from V and 8 bases from J, with 13 bases between. The CDR3 bases are TGTGCCAGCTCCCCTTCGGGAGATGAGCAGTTCTTC. Translating it yields CASSPSGDEQFF.